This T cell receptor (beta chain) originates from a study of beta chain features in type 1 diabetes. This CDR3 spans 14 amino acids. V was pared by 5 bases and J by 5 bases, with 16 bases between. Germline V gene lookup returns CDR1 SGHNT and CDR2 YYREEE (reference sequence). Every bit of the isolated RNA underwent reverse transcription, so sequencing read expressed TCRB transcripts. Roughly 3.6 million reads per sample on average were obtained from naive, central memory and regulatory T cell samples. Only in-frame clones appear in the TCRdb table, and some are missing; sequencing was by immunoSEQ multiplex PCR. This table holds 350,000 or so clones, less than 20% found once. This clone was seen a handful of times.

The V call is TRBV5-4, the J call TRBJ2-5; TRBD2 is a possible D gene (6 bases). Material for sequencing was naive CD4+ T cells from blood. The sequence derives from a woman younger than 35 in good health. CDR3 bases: TGTGCCAGCAGGCCAGCAGAAGCGGGTGAGACCCAGTACTTC. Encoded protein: CASRPAEAGETQYF.